This T cell receptor (beta chain) was sequenced for a study of T cells after posttransplantation cyclophosphamide. Only in-frame clones appear in the TCRdb table, and some are missing; sequencing was by immunoSEQ multiplex PCR. The table lists fewer than 40,000 clones, no singletons, with approximately 6.4% in the top ten. On this clone itself: What it binds is not known.

This related bone marrow graft donor gave peripheral blood on the day of marrow donation. Whole-study results and caveats: Donor CD8+ memory clones often dominated recipient blood repertoires at later times. Recipient CMV seropositivity and CMV reactivation strongly tracked TRB clonality. Skin or GI-infiltrating T cells shared few TRB sequences with blood.

Trimming cost V 3 bases and J 3 bases; bases outside gene matches: 2. Germline assignment: CDR1 MDHEN and CDR2 SYDVKM. The CDR3 is 14 amino acids. This clonotype originated in a woman aged 50 to 60 in good health and a related stem cell transplant donor. The chain employs TRBV28 and TRBJ1-5, with 7 bases matching TRBD1. Sequencing was done on a sample of PBMCs. For the CDR3, the DNA is TGTGCCAGCAGTTTGGGACAGCTCAATCAGCCCCAGCATTTT. Residues: CASSLGQLNQPQHF.